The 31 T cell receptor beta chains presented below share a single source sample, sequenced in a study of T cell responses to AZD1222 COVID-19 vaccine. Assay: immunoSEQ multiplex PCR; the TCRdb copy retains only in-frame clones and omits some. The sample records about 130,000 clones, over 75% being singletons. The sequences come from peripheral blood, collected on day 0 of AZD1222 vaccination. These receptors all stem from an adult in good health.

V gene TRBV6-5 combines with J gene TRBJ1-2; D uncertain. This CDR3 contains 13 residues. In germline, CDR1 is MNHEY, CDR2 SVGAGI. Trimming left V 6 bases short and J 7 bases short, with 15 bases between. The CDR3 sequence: CASSAFGPRGYTF. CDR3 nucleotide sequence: TGTGCCAGCAGCGCCTTCGGGCCTCGTGGCTACACCTTC.

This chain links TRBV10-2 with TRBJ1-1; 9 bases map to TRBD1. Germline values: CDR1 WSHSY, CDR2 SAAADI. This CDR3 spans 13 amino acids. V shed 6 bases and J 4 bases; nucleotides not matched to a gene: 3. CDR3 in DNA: TGCGCCAGCAGAAGGGACAGGGTCACTGAAGCTTTCTTT. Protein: CASRRDRVTEAFF.

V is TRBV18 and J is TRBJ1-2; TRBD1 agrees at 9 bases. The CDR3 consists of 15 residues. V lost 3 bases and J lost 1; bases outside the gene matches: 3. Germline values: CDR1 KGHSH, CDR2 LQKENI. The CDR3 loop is CASSPRQGGNYGYTF. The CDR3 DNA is TGTGCCAGCTCACCCCGACAGGGGGGTAACTATGGCTACACCTTC.

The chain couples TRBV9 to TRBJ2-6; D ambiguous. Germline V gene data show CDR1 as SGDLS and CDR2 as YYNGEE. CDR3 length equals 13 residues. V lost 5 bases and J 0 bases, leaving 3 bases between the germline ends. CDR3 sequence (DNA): TGTGCCAGCAGGGGCTCTGGGGCCAACGTCCTGACTTTC. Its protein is CASRGSGANVLTF.

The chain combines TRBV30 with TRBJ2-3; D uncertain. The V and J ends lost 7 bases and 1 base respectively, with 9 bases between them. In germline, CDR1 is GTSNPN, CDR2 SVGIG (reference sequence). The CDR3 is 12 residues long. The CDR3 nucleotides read TGTGCCTTTGAAGGTGGCACAGATACGCAGTATTTT. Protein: CAFEGGTDTQYF.

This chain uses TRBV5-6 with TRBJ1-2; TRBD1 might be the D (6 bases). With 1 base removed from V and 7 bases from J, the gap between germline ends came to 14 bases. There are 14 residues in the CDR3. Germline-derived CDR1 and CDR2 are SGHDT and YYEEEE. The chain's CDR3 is CASSLLGRGGGYTF. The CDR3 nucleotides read TGTGCCAGCAGCTTGTTGGGCAGGGGAGGTGGCTACACCTTC.

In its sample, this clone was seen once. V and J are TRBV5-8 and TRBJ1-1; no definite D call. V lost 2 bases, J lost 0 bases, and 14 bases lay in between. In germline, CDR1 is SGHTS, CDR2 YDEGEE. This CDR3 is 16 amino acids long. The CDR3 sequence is CASSLNLFAVNTEAFF. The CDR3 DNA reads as TGTGCCAGCAGCTTAAATCTTTTCGCGGTGAACACTGAAGCTTTCTTT.

CDR3 loop: CASSLLAAQEQYF. The CDR3 nucleotides read TGTGCCAGCAGCTTACTAGCAGCCCAAGAGCAGTACTTC. This chain joins TRBV7-3 and TRBJ2-7; the D gene is possibly TRBD2 (5 bases). The germline gives CDR1 SGHTA, CDR2 FQGTGA. The V end lost 2 bases, the J end lost 7 bases, and 12 bases lay between the germline ends. The CDR3 has 13 amino acids.

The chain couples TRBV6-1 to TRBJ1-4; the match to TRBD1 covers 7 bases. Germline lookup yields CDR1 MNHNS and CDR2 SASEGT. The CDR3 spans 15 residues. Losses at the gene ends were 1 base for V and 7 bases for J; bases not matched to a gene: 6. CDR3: CASSEVRGMIEKLFF. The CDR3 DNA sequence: TGTGCCAGCAGTGAAGTCAGGGGGATGATTGAAAAACTGTTTTTT.

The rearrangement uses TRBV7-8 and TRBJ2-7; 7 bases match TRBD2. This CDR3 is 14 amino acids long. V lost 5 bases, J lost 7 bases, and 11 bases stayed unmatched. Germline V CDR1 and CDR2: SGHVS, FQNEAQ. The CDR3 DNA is TGTGCCAGCAGCCCGACGGGGGAGGGTTGGGAGCAGTACTTC. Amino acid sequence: CASSPTGEGWEQYF.

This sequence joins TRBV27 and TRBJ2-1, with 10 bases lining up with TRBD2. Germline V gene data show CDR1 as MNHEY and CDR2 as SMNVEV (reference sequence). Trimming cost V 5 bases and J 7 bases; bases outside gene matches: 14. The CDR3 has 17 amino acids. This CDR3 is CASSLRGASGSGNEQFF. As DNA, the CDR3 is TGTGCCAGCAGTCTCCGGGGAGCTAGCGGGAGTGGGAATGAGCAGTTCTTC.

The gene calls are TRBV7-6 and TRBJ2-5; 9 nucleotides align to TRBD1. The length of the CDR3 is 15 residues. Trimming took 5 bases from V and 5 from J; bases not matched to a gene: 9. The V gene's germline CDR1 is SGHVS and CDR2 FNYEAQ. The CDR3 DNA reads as TGTGCCAGCAGCATCGACAGGGGGACGGGGGAGACCCAGTACTTC. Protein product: CASSIDRGTGETQYF. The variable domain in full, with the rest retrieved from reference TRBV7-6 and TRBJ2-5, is GAGVSQSPRYKVTKRGQDVALRCDPISGHVSLYWYRQALGQGPEFLTYFNYEAQQDKSGLPNDRFSAERPEGSISTLTIQRTEQRDSAMYRCASSIDRGTGETQYFGPGTRLLVL.

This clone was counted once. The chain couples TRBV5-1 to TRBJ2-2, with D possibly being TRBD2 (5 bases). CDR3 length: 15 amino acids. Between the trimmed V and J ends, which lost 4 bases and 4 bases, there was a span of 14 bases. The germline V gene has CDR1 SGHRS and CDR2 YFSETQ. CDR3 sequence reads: CASSVVGAFTGELFF. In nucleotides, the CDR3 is TGCGCCAGCAGCGTCGTGGGAGCGTTCACCGGGGAGCTGTTTTTT.

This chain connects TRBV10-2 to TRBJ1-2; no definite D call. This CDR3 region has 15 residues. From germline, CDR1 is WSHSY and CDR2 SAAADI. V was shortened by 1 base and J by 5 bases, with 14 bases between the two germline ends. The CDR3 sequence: CASSEFQNALYGYTF. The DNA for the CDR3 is TGCGCCAGCAGTGAGTTTCAAAACGCCCTATATGGCTACACCTTC.

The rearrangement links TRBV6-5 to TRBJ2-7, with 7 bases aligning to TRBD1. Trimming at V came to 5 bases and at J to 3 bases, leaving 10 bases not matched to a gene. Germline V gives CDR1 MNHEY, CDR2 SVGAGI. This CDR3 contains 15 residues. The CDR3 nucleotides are TGTGCCAGCAGTAGACAGGGAATGGTCCGCTACGAGCAGTACTTC. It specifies CASSRQGMVRYEQYF.

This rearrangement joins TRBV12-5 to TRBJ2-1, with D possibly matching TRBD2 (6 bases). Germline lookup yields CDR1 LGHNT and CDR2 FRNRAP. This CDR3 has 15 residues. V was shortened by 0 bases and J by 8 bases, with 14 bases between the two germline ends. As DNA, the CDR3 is TGTGCTAGTGGTTTGGTACAATCCGGGAGAGATGAGCAGTTCTTC. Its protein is CASGLVQSGRDEQFF.

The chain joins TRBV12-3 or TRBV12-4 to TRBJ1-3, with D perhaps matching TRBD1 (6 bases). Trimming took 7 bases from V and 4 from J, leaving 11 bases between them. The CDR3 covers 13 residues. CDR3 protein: CASTKDSGNTIYF. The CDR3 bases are TGTGCCAGCACAAAGGACAGCGGAAACACCATATATTTT.

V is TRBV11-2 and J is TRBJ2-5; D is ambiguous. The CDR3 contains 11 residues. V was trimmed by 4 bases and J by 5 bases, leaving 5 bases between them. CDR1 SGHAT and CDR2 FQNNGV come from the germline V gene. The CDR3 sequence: CASSSMETQYF. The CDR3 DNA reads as TGTGCCAGCAGCTCGATGGAGACCCAGTACTTC.

CDR3 amino acids: CASSPLGIQGTQPQHF. The DNA for the CDR3 is TGTGCCAGCTCACCACTTGGGATACAGGGCACCCAGCCCCAGCATTTT. The rearrangement uses TRBV18 and TRBJ1-5, with a possible D match to TRBD1 (6 bases). The germline V gene encodes CDR1 KGHSH and CDR2 LQKENI. The V gene lost 1 base and the J gene lost 7 bases, with 17 bases spanning the gap. The CDR3 runs 16 residues.

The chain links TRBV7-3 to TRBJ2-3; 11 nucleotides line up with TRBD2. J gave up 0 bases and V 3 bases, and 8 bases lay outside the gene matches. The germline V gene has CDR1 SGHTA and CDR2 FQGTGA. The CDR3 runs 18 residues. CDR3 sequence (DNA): TGTGCCAGCAGCTTCACTAGCGGGGGCTCATCTAGCACAGATACGCAGTATTTT. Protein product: CASSFTSGGSSSTDTQYF. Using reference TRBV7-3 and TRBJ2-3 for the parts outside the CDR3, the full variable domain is GAGVSQTPSNKVTEKGKYVELRCDPISGHTALYWYRQSLGQGPEFLIYFQGTGAADDSGLPNDRFFAVRPEGSVSTLKIQRTERGDSAVYLCASSFTSGGSSSTDTQYFGPGTRLTVL.

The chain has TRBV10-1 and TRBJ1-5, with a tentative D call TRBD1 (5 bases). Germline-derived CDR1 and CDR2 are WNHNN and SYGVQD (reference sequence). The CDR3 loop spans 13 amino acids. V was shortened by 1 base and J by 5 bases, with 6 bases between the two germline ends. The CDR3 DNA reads TGCGCCAGCAGTGAGTGGGGGGATCAGCCCCAGCATTTT. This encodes CASSEWGDQPQHF.

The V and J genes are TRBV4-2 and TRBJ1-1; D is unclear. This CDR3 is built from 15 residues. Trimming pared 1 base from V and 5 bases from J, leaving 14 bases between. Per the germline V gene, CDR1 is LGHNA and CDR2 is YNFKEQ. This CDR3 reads CASSQAAEGRTEAFF. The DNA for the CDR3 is TGTGCCAGCAGCCAAGCCGCTGAAGGGCGGACTGAAGCTTTCTTT.

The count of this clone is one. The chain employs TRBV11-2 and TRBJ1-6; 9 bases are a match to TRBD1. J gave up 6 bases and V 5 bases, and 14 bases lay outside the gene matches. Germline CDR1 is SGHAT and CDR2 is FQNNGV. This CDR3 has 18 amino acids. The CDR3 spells CASSLGKGTGRSNSPLHF. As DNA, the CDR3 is TGTGCCAGCAGCCTTGGCAAAGGGACAGGGAGGTCTAATTCACCCCTCCACTTT. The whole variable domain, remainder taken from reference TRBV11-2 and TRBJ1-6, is EAGVAQSPRYKIIEKRQSVAFWCNPISGHATLYWYQQILGQGPKLLIQFQNNGVVDDSQLPKDRFSAERLKGVDSTLKIQPAKLEDSAVYLCASSLGKGTGRSNSPLHFGNGTRLTVT.

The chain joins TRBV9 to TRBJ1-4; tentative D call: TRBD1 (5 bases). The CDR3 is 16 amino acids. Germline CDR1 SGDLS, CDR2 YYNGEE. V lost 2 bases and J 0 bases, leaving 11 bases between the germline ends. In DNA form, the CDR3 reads TGTGCCAGCAGCGTGGGGACGGCTGCAACTAATGAAAAACTGTTTTTT. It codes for CASSVGTAATNEKLFF.

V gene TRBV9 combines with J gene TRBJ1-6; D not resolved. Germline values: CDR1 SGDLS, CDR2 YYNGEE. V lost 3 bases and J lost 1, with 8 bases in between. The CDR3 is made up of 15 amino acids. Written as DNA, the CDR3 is TGTGCCAGCAGCGCCCTTGGGTCCTATAATTCACCCCTCCACTTT. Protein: CASSALGSYNSPLHF.

The CDR3: CASSQGPGRQPQHF. CDR3 nucleotides: TGCGCCAGCAGCCAGGGACCGGGACGGCAGCCCCAGCATTTT. The chain combines TRBV4-3 with TRBJ1-5, with D perhaps matching TRBD1 (5 bases). Trimming left V 3 bases short and J 7 bases short, with 13 bases between. Per the germline V gene, CDR1 is LGHNA and CDR2 is YSLEER. The CDR3 is 14 amino acids.

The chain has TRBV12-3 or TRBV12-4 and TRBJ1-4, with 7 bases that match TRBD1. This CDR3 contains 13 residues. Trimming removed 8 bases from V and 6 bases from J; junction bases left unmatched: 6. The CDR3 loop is CASCDRVDEKLFF. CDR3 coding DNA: TGTGCCAGCTGCGACAGGGTCGATGAAAAACTGTTTTTT.

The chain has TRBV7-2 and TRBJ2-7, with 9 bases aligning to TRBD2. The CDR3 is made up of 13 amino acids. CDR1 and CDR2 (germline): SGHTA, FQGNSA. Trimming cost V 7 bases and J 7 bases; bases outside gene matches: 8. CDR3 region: CASTAGGPGEQYF. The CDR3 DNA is TGTGCCAGCACGGCGGGAGGGCCCGGAGAGCAGTACTTC. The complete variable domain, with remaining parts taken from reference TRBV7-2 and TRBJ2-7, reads GAGVSQSPSNKVTEKGKDVELRCDPISGHTALYWYRQSLGQGLEFLIYFQGNSAPDKSGLPSDRFSAERTGGSVSTLTIQRTQQEDSAVYLCASTAGGPGEQYFGPGTRLTVT.

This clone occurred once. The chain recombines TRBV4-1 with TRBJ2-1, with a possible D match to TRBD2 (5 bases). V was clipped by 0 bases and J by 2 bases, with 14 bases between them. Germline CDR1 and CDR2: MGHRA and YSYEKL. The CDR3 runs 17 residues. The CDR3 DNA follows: TGCGCCAGCAGCCAAGATCGTTCGCAGACTACCTACAATGAGCAGTTCTTC. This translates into CASSQDRSQTTYNEQFF.

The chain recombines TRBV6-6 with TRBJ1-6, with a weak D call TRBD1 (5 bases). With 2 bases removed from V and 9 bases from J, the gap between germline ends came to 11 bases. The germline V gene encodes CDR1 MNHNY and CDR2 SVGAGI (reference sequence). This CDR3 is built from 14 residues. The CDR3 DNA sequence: TGTGCCAGCAGTTACCAGGGAGGCGGTTCACCCCTCCACTTT. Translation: CASSYQGGGSPLHF.

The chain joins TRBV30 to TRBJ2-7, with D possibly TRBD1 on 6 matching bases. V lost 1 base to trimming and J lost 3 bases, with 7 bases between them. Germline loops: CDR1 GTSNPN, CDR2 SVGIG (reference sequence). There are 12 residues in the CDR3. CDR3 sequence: CAWSAQGYEQYF. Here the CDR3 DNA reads TGTGCCTGGAGTGCACAGGGCTACGAGCAGTACTTC.